Each of the 19 T cell receptor beta chains below was sequenced from the same sample in a study of T cells in Graves' hyperthyroidism and ophthalmopathy. The source material, RNA transcripts, was used to amplify TCR beta CDR3 regions. First-round RT-PCR targeting the TCR CDR3 was performed with the HTBI primer set. Via MiXCR, TCRdb re-called the multiplex PCR reads, giving one row per CDR3 protein. The data hold a few hundred thousand distinct CDR3 sequences, with approximately 15% observed a single time. Sample: blood. The receptors shown here come from a woman aged 40 to 50 with Graves' ophthalmopathy.

The chain uses TRBV5-8 and TRBJ2-2; 13 bases match TRBD2. This CDR3 spans 17 amino acids. J lost 2 bases, V lost 4 bases, and 5 bases had no gene match. The germline V gene has CDR1 SGHTS and CDR2 YDEGEE. The CDR3 DNA sequence: TGTGCCAGCAGCAACGGACTAGCGGGAGTCAACACCGGGGAGCTGTTTTTT. This sequence encodes CASSNGLAGVNTGELFF.

This clonotype was observed a handful of times. The chain is built from TRBV19 and TRBJ1-1; tentatively, D is TRBD1 (5 bases). Trimming took off 4 bases at V and 4 bases at J, with 16 bases between the two ends. The germline V gene encodes CDR1 LNHDA and CDR2 SQIVND (reference sequence). This CDR3 contains 15 residues. CDR3 sequence (DNA): TGTGCCAGTAGTACCATCAGGGAAGTGGGCACTGAAGCTTTCTTT. Translated, it gives CASSTIREVGTEAFF.

This clonotype was recorded many times. V and J are TRBV2 and TRBJ1-1; D is undetermined. CDR1 and CDR2 (germline): SNHLY, FYNNEI. This CDR3 has 15 residues. V lost 4 bases to trimming and J lost 3 bases, with 15 bases between them. The CDR3 DNA is TGTGCCAGCAGTGGGTCTGACCGGAGAGACACTGAAGCTTTCTTT. Translation gives CASSGSDRRDTEAFF.

In this sample, this clonotype turned up many times. The CDR3 here is CASSLDERGTGTEQYF. The CDR3 nucleotides read TGTGCCAGCAGCTTAGATGAGCGCGGGACAGGCACCGAGCAGTACTTC. The V and J genes are TRBV11-2 and TRBJ2-7, with 8 positions matching TRBD1. This CDR3 spans 16 amino acids. V shed 0 bases, J shed 6 bases, and the junction held 10 bases outside the gene matches. Germline V gene sequence: CDR1 SGHAT, CDR2 FQNNGV.

This clonotype has ten or more counts. This chain links TRBV27 with TRBJ2-1; 8 nucleotides line up with TRBD1. J gave up 6 bases and V 3 bases, and 1 base lay outside the gene matches. Germline loops: CDR1 MNHEY, CDR2 SMNVEV (reference sequence). This CDR3 comprises 13 residues. This CDR3 reads CASSFDRGNEQFF. For the CDR3, the DNA is TGTGCCAGCAGTTTTGACAGGGGCAATGAGCAGTTCTTC.

The rearrangement links TRBV7-2 to TRBJ2-3, with D unresolved. CDR1 is SGHTA, CDR2 FQGNSA, per germline. There are 13 residues in the CDR3. Deletions cut 5 bases from V and 4 bases from J, with 10 bases between. CDR3 residues: CASSLAIPDTQYF. The DNA of the CDR3 is TGTGCCAGCAGCCTTGCAATTCCAGATACGCAGTATTTT.

This clonotype has ten or more counts. J is TRBJ2-1 and V is TRBV29-1; 8 bases are shared with TRBD2. This CDR3 is built from 15 residues. The V and J ends lost 0 bases and 6 bases, in that order; junction bases with no gene match: 7. Germline values: CDR1 SQVTM, CDR2 ANQGSEA. The CDR3 DNA follows: TGCAGCGTTGAAGATCCTGGACTAGCCGTCAATGAGCAGTTCTTC. Translating gives CSVEDPGLAVNEQFF.

This clonotype was seen ten or more times. This chain joins TRBV11-1 and TRBJ2-7; tentative D call: TRBD1 (6 bases). The ends were cut back, 5 bases at V and 4 bases at J, with 12 bases in the middle. CDR1 SGHAT and CDR2 FQDESV come from the germline V gene (reference sequence). The CDR3 is made up of 13 amino acids. The CDR3 sequence: CASSPPTGYEQYF. The CDR3 nucleotides read TGTGCCAGCAGCCCCCCGACAGGTTACGAGCAGTACTTC.

The chain has TRBV12-3 or TRBV12-4 and TRBJ1-1, with TRBD1 matching over 7 bases. This CDR3 has 14 residues. V shed 4 bases, J shed 0 bases, and the junction held 2 bases outside the gene matches. The CDR3 here is CASSWDSLNTEAFF. CDR3 coding DNA: TGTGCCAGCAGTTGGGACAGCCTGAACACTGAAGCTTTCTTT.

The table lists this clonotype with many counts. The V gene is TRBV24-1, the J gene TRBJ2-5; D uncertain. This CDR3 has 13 amino acids. CDR1 and CDR2 (germline): KGHDR, SFDVKD. Trimming took off 7 bases at V and 4 bases at J, with 12 bases between the two ends. The CDR3 nucleotides are TGTGCCACCAGGGGTGGCCCGGGAGAGACCCAGTACTTC. This encodes CATRGGPGETQYF.

This clonotype was counted many times. CDR3 nucleotide sequence: TGCAGTGCTACCACAGGGGGCTACTCCTACGAGCAGTACTTC. This sequence encodes CSATTGGYSYEQYF. The chain recombines TRBV20-1 with TRBJ2-7; 9 bases agree with TRBD1. The V gene's germline CDR1 is DFQATT and CDR2 SNEGSKA (reference sequence). The ends lost 4 bases at V and 0 bases at J; junction bases unmatched: 4. This CDR3 is built from 14 residues.

This clonotype was detected ten times or more. This chain links TRBV20-1 with TRBJ2-1, with D tentatively TRBD2 (6 bases). CDR1 DFQATT and CDR2 SNEGSKA come from the germline V gene (reference sequence). The CDR3 runs 13 residues. Trimming left V 8 bases short and J 4 bases short, with 15 bases between. The CDR3 sequence is CSSIWTIYNEQFF. The CDR3 DNA follows: TGCAGTAGCATTTGGACTATTTACAATGAGCAGTTCTTC.

This clonotype occurred many times. The chain uses TRBV11-2 and TRBJ1-2; 8 bases align to TRBD1. This CDR3 has 14 amino acids. Trimming took 4 bases from V and 2 from J; bases not matched to a gene: 3. CDR1 and CDR2 from the germline V gene are SGHAT and FQNNGV. Here the CDR3 reads CASSYGQGNYGYTF. The CDR3, as DNA: TGTGCCAGCAGCTATGGACAGGGAAACTATGGCTACACCTTC.

This clonotype was counted at least ten times. The chain has TRBV7-2 and TRBJ2-7; unclear D gene. V lost 1 base to trimming and J lost 3 bases, with 10 bases between them. The CDR3 spans 14 residues. Germline values: CDR1 SGHTA, CDR2 FQGNSA. The CDR3 bases are TGTGCCAGCAGCTTAGAATCAATCGGCTACGAGCAGTACTTC. Translating gives CASSLESIGYEQYF.

Ten or more counts support this clonotype. This chain connects TRBV20-1 to TRBJ1-4; D is unresolved. Trimming took 2 bases from V and 7 from J, leaving 17 bases between them. The germline gives CDR1 DFQATT, CDR2 SNEGSKA (reference sequence). There are 15 residues in the CDR3. CDR3 amino acids: CSARNRAQRVEKLFF. The CDR3 bases are TGCAGTGCTAGAAACCGGGCCCAACGAGTTGAAAAACTGTTTTTT.

This clonotype was observed at least ten times. The chain uses TRBV2 and TRBJ2-5; no reliable D call. Germline CDR1 SNHLY, CDR2 FYNNEI. The CDR3 covers 13 residues. V was cut by 6 bases and J by 3 bases, with 11 bases left in between. CDR3 loop: CASSLPPKETQYF. CDR3 bases: TGTGCCAGCAGCCTTCCTCCAAAAGAGACCCAGTACTTC. Combining the CDR3 with reference TRBV2 and TRBJ2-5 gives the whole variable domain EPEVTQTPSHQVTQMGQEVILRCVPISNHLYFYWYRQILGQKVEFLVSFYNNEISEKSEIFDDQFSVERPDGSNFTLKIRSTKLEDSAMYFCASSLPPKETQYFGPGTRLLVL.

This chain connects TRBV24-1 to TRBJ2-1, with 13 nucleotides matching TRBD2. Germline CDR1 KGHDR, CDR2 SFDVKD. The CDR3 has 17 amino acids. Trimming took 7 bases from V and 8 from J; bases not matched to a gene: 13. CDR3 amino acids: CATSSGTSGNLNDEQFF. CDR3 bases: TGTGCCACCAGCTCCGGGACTAGCGGGAATTTAAACGATGAGCAGTTCTTC.

The rearrangement joins TRBV14 to TRBJ1-1; D remains ambiguous. From germline, CDR1 is SGHDN and CDR2 FVKESK. The V gene lost 2 bases and the J gene lost 2 bases, with 12 bases spanning the gap. This CDR3 comprises 15 residues. The CDR3 region is CASSQRRQVNTEAFF. In DNA, the CDR3 is TGTGCCAGCAGCCAACGTAGGCAGGTTAACACTGAAGCTTTCTTT.

The chain is built from TRBV19 and TRBJ2-7; a weak D match, TRBD1 (6 bases). CDR3 size: 13 residues. CDR1 and CDR2 from the germline V gene are LNHDA and SQIVND (reference sequence). The V and J ends lost 5 bases and 4 bases respectively, with 12 bases between them. The CDR3 region is CASSDYRDYEQYF. As DNA, the CDR3 is TGTGCCAGTAGTGACTACAGGGATTACGAGCAGTACTTC.